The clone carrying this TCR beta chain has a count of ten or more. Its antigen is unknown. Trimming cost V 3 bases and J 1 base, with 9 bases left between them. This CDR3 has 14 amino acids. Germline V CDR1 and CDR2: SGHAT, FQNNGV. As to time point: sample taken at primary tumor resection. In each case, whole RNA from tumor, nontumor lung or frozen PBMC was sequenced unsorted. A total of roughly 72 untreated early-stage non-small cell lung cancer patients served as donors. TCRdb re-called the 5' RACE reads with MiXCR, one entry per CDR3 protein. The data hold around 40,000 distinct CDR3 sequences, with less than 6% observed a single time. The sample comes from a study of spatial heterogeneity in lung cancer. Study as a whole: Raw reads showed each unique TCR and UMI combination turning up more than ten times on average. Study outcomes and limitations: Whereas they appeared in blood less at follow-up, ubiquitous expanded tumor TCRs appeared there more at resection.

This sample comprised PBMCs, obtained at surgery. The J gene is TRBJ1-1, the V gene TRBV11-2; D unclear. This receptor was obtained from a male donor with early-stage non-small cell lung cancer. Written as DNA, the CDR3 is TGTGCCAGCAGCTTTGGCTTGCGGAACACTGAAGCTTTCTTT. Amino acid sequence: CASSFGLRNTEAFF.